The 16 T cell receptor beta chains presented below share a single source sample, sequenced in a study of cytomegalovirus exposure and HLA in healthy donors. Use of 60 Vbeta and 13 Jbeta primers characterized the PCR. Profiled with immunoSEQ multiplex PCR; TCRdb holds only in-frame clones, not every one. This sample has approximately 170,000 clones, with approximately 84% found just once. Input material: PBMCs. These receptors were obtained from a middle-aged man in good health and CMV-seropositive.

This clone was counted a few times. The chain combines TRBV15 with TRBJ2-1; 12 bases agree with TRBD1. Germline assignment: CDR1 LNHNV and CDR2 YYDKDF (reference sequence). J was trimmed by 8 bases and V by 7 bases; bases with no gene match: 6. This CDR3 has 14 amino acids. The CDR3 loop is CATTPGQGADEQFF. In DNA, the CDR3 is TGTGCCACCACCCCGGGACAGGGGGCGGATGAGCAGTTCTTC.

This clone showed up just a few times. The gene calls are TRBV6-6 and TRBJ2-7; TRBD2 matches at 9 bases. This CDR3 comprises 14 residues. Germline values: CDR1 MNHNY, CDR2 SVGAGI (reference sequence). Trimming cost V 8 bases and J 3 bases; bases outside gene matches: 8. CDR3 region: CASREGSGSYEQYF. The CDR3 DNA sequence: TGTGCCAGCCGGGAAGGTAGCGGGAGCTACGAGCAGTACTTC.

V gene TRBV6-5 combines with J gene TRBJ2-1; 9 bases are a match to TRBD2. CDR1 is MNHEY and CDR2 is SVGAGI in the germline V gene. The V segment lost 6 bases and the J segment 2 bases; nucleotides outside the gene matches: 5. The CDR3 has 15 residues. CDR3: CASRTSGRTYNEQFF. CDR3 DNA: TGTGCCAGCAGAACCAGCGGGAGGACCTACAATGAGCAGTTCTTC.

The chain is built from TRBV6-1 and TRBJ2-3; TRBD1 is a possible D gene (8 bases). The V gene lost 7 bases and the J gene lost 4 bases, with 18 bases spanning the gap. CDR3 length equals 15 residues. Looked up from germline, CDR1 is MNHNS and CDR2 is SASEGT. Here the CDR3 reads CASTRRTGRADTQYF. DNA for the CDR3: TGTGCCAGCACCCGCAGGACAGGGAGGGCAGATACGCAGTATTTT.

CDR3 protein: CASSPGIVPYEQYF. CDR3 bases: TGTGCCAGCAGCCCCGGTATAGTCCCCTACGAGCAGTACTTC. The chain carries TRBV6-5 and TRBJ2-7; D is unresolved. This CDR3 comprises 14 residues. Germline CDR1 is MNHEY and CDR2 is SVGAGI. V was pared by 6 bases and J by 2 bases, with 14 bases between.

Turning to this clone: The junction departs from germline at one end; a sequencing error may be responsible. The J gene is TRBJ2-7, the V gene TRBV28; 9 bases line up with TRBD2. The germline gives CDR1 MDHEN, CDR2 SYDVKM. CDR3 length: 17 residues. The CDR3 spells CASSLFPSGTSHEGVHF. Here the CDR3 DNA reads TGTGCCAGCAGTTTATTTCCCTCCGGGACTAGCCACGAAGGGGTGCACTTC. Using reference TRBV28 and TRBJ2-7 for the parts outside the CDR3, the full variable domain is DVKVTQSSRYLVKRTGEKVFLECVQDMDHENMFWYRQDPGLGLRLIYFSYDVKMKEKGDIPEGYSVSREKKERFSLILESASTNQTSMYLCASSLFPSGTSHEGVHFGPGTRLTVT.

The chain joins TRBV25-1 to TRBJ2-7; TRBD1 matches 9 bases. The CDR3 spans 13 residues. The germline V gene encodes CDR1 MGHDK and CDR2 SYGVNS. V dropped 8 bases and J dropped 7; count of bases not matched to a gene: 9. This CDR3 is CASQGQGFREQYF. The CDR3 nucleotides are TGTGCCAGCCAGGGACAGGGATTTAGGGAGCAGTACTTC.

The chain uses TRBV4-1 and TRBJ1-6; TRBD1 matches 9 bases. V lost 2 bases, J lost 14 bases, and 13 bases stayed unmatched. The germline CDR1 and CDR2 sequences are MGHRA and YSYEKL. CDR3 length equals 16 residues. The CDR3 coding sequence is TGCGCCAGCAGCCAAATTGGACAGGGGCCTTCTAGGGCCCTCCACTTT. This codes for CASSQIGQGPSRALHF.

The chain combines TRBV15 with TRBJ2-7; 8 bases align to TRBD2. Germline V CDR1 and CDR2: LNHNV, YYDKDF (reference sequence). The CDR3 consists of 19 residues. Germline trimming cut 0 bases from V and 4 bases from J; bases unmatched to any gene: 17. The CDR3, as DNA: TGTGCCACCAGCAGAGATGGGGGTAGCGGGGCAGGCCGACGGTACGAGCAGTACTTC. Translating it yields CATSRDGGSGAGRRYEQYF.

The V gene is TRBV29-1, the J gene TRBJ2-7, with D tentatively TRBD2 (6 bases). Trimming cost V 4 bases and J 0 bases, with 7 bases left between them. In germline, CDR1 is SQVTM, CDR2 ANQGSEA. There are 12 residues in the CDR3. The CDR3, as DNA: TGCAGCGTTGGGGGGGACTCCTACGAGCAGTACTTC. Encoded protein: CSVGGDSYEQYF.

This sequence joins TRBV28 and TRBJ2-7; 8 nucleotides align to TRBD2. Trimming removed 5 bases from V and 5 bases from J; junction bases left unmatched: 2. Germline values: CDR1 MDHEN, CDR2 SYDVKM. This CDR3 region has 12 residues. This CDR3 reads CASSGLANEQYF. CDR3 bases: TGTGCCAGCAGTGGACTAGCCAACGAGCAGTACTTC.

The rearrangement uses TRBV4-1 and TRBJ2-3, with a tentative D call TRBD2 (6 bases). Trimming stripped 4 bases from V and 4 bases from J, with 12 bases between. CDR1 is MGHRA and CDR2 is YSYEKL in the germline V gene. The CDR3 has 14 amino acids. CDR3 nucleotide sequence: TGCGCCAGCAGCCCCCCGGGAGCGTCAGATACGCAGTATTTT. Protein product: CASSPPGASDTQYF.

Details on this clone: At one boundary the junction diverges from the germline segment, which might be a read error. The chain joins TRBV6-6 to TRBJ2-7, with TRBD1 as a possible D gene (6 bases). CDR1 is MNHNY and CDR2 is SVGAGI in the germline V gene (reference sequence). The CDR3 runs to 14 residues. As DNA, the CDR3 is TGTGCTAGCAGTTCTCCCGGACAGCACCACGAGCAGTACTTC. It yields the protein CASSSPGQHHEQYF.

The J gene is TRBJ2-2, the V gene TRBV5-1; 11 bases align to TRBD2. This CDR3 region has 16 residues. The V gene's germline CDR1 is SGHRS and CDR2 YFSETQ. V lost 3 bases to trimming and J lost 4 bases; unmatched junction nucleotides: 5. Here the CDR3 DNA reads TGCGCCAGCAGCTGGGGGACTAGCGGTGCCACCGGGGAGCTGTTTTTT. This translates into CASSWGTSGATGELFF.

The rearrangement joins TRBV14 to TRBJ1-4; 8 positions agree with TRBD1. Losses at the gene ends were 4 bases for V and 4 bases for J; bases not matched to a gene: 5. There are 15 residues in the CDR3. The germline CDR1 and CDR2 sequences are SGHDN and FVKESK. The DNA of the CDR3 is TGTGCCAGCAGCCGGCAGGGGGCTGGTAATGAAAAACTGTTTTTT. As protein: CASSRQGAGNEKLFF.

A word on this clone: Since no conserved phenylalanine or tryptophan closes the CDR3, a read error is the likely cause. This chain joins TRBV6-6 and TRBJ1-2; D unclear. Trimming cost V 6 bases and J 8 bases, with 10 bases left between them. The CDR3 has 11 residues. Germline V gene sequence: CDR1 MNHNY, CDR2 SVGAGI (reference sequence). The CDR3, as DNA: TGTGCCAGCAGCCAGGAGGGCGGCTACACCGTC. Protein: CASSQEGGYTV.